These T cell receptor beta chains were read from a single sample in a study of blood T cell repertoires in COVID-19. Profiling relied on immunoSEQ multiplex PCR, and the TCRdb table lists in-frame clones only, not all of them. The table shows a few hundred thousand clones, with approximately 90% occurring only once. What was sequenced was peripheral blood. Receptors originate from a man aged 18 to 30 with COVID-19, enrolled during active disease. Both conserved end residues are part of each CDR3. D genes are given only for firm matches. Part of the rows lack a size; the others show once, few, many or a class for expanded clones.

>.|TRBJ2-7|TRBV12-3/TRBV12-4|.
CASSLGGVNEQYF
TGTGCCAGCAGTTTAGGGGGGGTCAACGAGCAGTACTTC
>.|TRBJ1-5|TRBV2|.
CASSTNRRGQPQHF
TGTGCCAGCAGTACAAACAGGCGGGGTCAGCCCCAGCATTTT
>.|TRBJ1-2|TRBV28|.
CASSFIDSAQGYTF
TGTGCCAGCAGTTTTATTGACAGTGCCCAAGGCTACACCTTC
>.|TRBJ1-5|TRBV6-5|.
CASSRDRSNQPQHF
TGTGCCAGCAGTCGCGACAGGAGCAATCAGCCCCAGCATTTT
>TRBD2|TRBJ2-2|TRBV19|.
CASSIVGLAVDGELFF
TGTGCCAGTAGTATCGTCGGACTAGCGGTAGACGGGGAGCTGTTTTTT
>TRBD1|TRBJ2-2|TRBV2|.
CASSEVGTGGVGELFF
TGTGCCAGCAGTGAAGTGGGGACAGGGGGCGTCGGGGAGCTGTTTTTT
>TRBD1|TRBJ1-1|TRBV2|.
CASMGQLNTEAFF
TGTGCCAGCATGGGACAGCTGAACACTGAAGCTTTCTTT
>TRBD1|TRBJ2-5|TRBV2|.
CASRGSGTGVTQYF
TGTGCCAGCAGGGGGTCGGGGACAGGGGTAACCCAGTACTTC
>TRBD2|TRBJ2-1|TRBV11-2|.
CASSPPVGEGLYNEQFF
TGTGCCAGCAGCCCCCCGGTCGGGGAGGGCTTGTACAATGAGCAGTTCTTC
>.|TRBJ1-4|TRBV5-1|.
CASRRGLSDELFF
TGCGCCAGCAGGCGCGGGCTATCTGATGAACTGTTTTTT
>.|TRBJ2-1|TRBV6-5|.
CASSYPGSDEQFF
TGTGCCAGCAGTTACCCCGGGAGCGATGAGCAGTTCTTC
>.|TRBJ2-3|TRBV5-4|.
CASSLASSVVGADTQYF
TGTGCCAGCAGCTTGGCGAGTTCTGTCGTAGGGGCAGATACGCAGTATTTT
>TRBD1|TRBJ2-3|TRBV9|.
CASSVGRDRRPDTQYF
TGTGCCAGCAGCGTAGGACGGGACAGGAGGCCAGATACGCAGTATTTT
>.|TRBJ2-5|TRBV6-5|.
CATEGGKETQYF
TGTGCCACCGAGGGCGGGAAAGAGACCCAGTACTTC
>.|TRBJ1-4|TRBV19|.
CASSIRTAPGELFF
TGTGCCAGTAGTATAAGGACAGCACCTGGGGAACTGTTTTTT
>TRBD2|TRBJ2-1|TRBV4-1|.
CASSRGLAGSTLSNNEQFF
TGCGCCAGCAGCCGAGGACTAGCGGGATCAACCCTTTCTAACAATGAGCAGTTCTTC
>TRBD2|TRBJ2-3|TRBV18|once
CASSQGLAGGPTDTQYF
TGTGCCAGCTCACAAGGACTAGCGGGGGGACCCACAGATACGCAGTATTTT
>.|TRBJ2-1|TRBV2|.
CASTHPGRVWDNEQFF
TGTGCCAGCACCCATCCCGGCCGGGTCTGGGACAATGAGCAGTTCTTC
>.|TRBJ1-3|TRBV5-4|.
CASSLAGSGNTIYF
TGTGCCAGCAGCTTGGCGGGCTCTGGAAACACCATATATTTT
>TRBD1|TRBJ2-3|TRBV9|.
CASSRTGVQDTQYF
TGTGCCAGCAGCAGGACAGGGGTTCAAGATACGCAGTATTTT
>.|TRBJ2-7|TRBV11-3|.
CASLSKGVSLVCEQYF
TGTGCCAGCCTTAGTAAGGGGGTCTCCCTAGTTTGCGAGCAGTACTTC
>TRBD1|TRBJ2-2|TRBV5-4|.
CASSLRTGVTGELFF
TGTGCCAGCAGCTTAAGGACAGGAGTCACCGGGGAGCTGTTTTTT
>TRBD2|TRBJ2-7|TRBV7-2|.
CASSLGERGRTYEQYF
TGTGCCAGCAGCTTAGGGGAGCGGGGGCGCACCTACGAGCAGTACTTC
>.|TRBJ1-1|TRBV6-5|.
CASSLTGVNTEAFF
TGTGCCAGCAGCTTGACAGGAGTGAACACTGAAGCTTTCTTT
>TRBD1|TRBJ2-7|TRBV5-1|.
CASSSDRVAGYEQYF
TGCGCCAGCAGCTCGGACAGGGTGGCAGGTTACGAGCAGTACTTC
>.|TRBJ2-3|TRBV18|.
CASSFTDTQYF
TGTGCCAGCTCCTTCACAGATACGCAGTATTTT
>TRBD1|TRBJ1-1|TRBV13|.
CASSTGQVSTEAFF
TGTGCCAGCAGCACTGGACAGGTTTCCACTGAAGCTTTCTTT
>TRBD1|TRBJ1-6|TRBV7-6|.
CASSSHGQGVSPLHF
TGTGCCAGCAGCTCCCACGGGCAGGGGGTCTCACCCCTCCACTTT
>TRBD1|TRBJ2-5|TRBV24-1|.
CATSDSGTGVPETQYF
TGTGCCACCAGTGATTCCGGGACAGGGGTCCCAGAGACCCAGTACTTC
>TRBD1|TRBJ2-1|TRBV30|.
CACGTGYYNEQFF
TGTGCCTGCGGGACAGGGTACTACAATGAGCAGTTCTTC
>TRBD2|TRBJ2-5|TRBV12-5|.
CASGLISGRTQYF
TGTGCTAGTGGTTTGATTAGCGGGAGGACCCAGTACTTC
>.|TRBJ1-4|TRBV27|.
CASSLGTVSNEKLFF
TGTGCCAGCAGTTTAGGCACAGTATCAAATGAAAAACTGTTTTTT
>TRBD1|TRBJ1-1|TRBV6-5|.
CASRTQGRAFF
TGTGCCAGCAGGACACAGGGGAGAGCTTTCTTT
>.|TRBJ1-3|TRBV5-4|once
CASSSISGNTIYF
TGTGCCAGCAGCTCCATCTCTGGAAACACCATATATTTT
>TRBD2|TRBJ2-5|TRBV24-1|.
CATSAGGEGATQYF
TGTGCCACCAGTGCGGGGGGGGAAGGGGCGACCCAGTACTTC
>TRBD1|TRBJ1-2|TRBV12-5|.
CASGLGTGWDGYTF
TGTGCTAGTGGTTTGGGGACAGGGTGGGACGGCTACACCTTC
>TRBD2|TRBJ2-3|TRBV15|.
CATSRKSRTSGGDTQYF
TGTGCCACCAGCAGGAAGTCAAGGACTAGCGGGGGAGATACGCAGTATTTT
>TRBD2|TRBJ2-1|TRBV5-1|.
CASSPASGGEEDEQFF
TGCGCCAGCAGCCCGGCTAGCGGGGGGGAAGAGGATGAGCAGTTCTTC
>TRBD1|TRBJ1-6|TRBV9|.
CASSGFTGGGSPLHF
TGTGCCAGCAGCGGATTCACAGGGGGTGGTTCACCCCTCCACTTT
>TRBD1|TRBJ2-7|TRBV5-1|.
CASSLGTGGTRGFGEQYF
TGCGCCAGCAGCTTAGGGACAGGGGGGACTAGAGGGTTCGGCGAGCAGTACTTC
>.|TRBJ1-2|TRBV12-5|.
CASGLSLYGYTF
TGTGCTAGTGGATTAAGCCTCTATGGCTACACCTTC
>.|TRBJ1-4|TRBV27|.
CASSLIGGTVREKLFF
TGTGCCAGCAGTTTAATAGGGGGAACGGTGCGTGAAAAACTGTTTTTT
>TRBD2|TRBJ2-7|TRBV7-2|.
CASSLFFSGSNEQYF
TGTGCCAGCAGCTTATTTTTCAGCGGGAGTAACGAGCAGTACTTC
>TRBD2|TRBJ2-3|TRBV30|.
CAWREGLGTDTQYF
TGTGCCTGGCGGGAGGGCCTGGGCACAGATACGCAGTATTTT
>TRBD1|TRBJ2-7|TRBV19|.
CASSISIGQGTYEQYF
TGTGCCAGTAGTATAAGTATCGGACAGGGAACCTACGAGCAGTACTTC